A single sample gave rise to the 30 T cell receptor beta chains below, sequenced in a study of radiation and T cells in renal cell carcinoma. Stated time point: baseline pretreatment blood. The treatment is: 15 Gy SBRT to primary tumor, nephrectomy 4 weeks later. Assay: immunoSEQ multiplex PCR; the TCRdb copy retains only in-frame clones and omits some. The sample comprises approximately 110,000 clones, roughly four fifths of which are singletons, and about 3% rests with the top ten. The sample in question was blood, obtained from a patient whose treatment included radiotherapy and nephrectomy. All receptors derive from a woman in her sixties with renal cell carcinoma.

The V gene is TRBV4-1, the J gene TRBJ1-1, with D tentatively TRBD1 (6 bases). V dropped 4 bases and J dropped 5 bases, with 17 bases sitting between them. This CDR3 spans 15 amino acids. Looked up from germline, CDR1 is MGHRA and CDR2 is YSYEKL. CDR3 amino acids: CASSLSYREGTEAFF. The DNA of the CDR3 is TGCGCCAGCAGCCTTTCCTACAGGGAAGGTACTGAAGCTTTCTTT.

In its sample, this clone was seen a few times. The rearrangement joins TRBV4-1 to TRBJ1-2; maybe TRBD1 (5 bases). CDR3 size: 14 residues. Germline CDR1 and CDR2: MGHRA and YSYEKL. The V end lost 4 bases, the J end lost 13 bases, and 22 bases lay between the germline ends. CDR3 in DNA: TGCGCCAGCAGCCCTCAACCGGGGCGTCTATCTTGCACCTTC. It translates to CASSPQPGRLSCTF.

By proportion, this clone is medium-sized (0.01 to 0.1%). The rearrangement links TRBV27 to TRBJ2-1; D unresolved. The CDR3 contains 12 residues. The germline V gene has CDR1 MNHEY and CDR2 SMNVEV (reference sequence). V was clipped by 3 bases and J by 4 bases, with 4 bases between them. CDR3 coding DNA: TGTGCCAGCAGTTTCGGATACAATGAGCAGTTCTTC. Translation: CASSFGYNEQFF.

This chain links TRBV10-3 with TRBJ1-3; D remains unclear. The CDR3 is made up of 14 amino acids. Germline values: CDR1 ENHRY, CDR2 SYGVKD. V lost 10 bases, J lost 4 bases, and 17 bases lay in between. This CDR3 reads CANSEGSSGNTIYF. The CDR3 nucleotides are TGTGCCAATTCAGAGGGATCATCCGGAAACACCATATATTTT.

Here the CDR3 DNA reads TGTGCCAGCAGCTTTGGGCCCACTAGTGTCTCCTACGAGCAGTACTTC. Residues: CASSFGPTSVSYEQYF. The chain joins TRBV7-6 to TRBJ2-7, with D possibly being TRBD2 (5 bases). Looked up from germline, CDR1 is SGHVS and CDR2 is FNYEAQ. V was shortened by 3 bases and J by 0 bases, with 15 bases between the two germline ends. The CDR3 consists of 16 residues. The full variable domain, with the rest looked up from reference TRBV7-6 and TRBJ2-7, is GAGVSQSPRYKVTKRGQDVALRCDPISGHVSLYWYRQALGQGPEFLTYFNYEAQQDKSGLPNDRFSAERPEGSISTLTIQRTEQRDSAMYRCASSFGPTSVSYEQYFGPGTRLTVT.

This chain connects TRBV28 to TRBJ1-4, with unresolved D. V was shortened by 3 bases and J by 8 bases, with 7 bases between the two germline ends. The CDR3 totals 12 residues. Germline CDR1 reads MDHEN; CDR2 reads SYDVKM. CDR3 sequence: CASSFGGEKLFF. As DNA, the CDR3 is TGTGCCAGCAGTTTCGGTGGGGAAAAACTGTTTTTT.

The rearrangement joins TRBV4-1 to TRBJ1-3, with a weak D call TRBD1 (5 bases). There are 16 residues in the CDR3. Trimming stripped 0 bases from V and 1 base from J, with 10 bases between. The V gene's germline CDR1 is MGHRA and CDR2 YSYEKL. The CDR3 nucleotides are TGCGCCAGCAGCCAAGAAAACAGGTTTTCTGGAAACACCATATATTTT. This codes for CASSQENRFSGNTIYF.

The genes are TRBV11-2 and TRBJ2-5; 7 bases fit TRBD2. V shed 3 bases, J shed 5 bases, and the junction held 6 bases outside the gene matches. This CDR3 has 14 amino acids. Germline lookup yields CDR1 SGHAT and CDR2 FQNNGV. The CDR3 DNA reads TGTGCCAGCAGCTTCCGGGAGGTTTGGGAGACCCAGTACTTC. Translated: CASSFREVWETQYF.

This chain connects TRBV9 to TRBJ2-7, with D unclear. This CDR3 has 14 amino acids. Looked up from germline, CDR1 is SGDLS and CDR2 is YYNGEE. V lost 0 bases to trimming and J lost 3 bases, with 10 bases between them. Here the CDR3 DNA reads TGTGCCAGCAGCGTAGCCGACGGCGACTACGAGCAGTACTTC. It encodes CASSVADGDYEQYF.

This clone occurred a few times. The CDR3: CASSPPGRETEAFF. Written as DNA, the CDR3 is TGTGCCAGCAGCCCACCAGGGAGAGAGACTGAAGCTTTCTTT. The rearrangement uses TRBV9 and TRBJ1-1; possible D gene TRBD1, 5 bases. V lost 4 bases, J lost 5 bases, and 15 bases lay in between. The CDR3 is 14 amino acids. Germline lookup yields CDR1 SGDLS and CDR2 YYNGEE.

The rearrangement links TRBV28 to TRBJ2-5; no clear D gene. Germline CDR1 MDHEN, CDR2 SYDVKM. Deletions cut 5 bases from V and 5 bases from J, with 12 bases between. The CDR3 has 13 residues. CDR3 loop: CASSQASRETQYF. The CDR3 DNA reads as TGTGCCAGCAGTCAGGCATCAAGGGAGACCCAGTACTTC.

The chain uses TRBV6-5 and TRBJ1-5; D gene ambiguous. In germline, CDR1 is MNHEY, CDR2 SVGAGI. The CDR3 covers 12 residues. V dropped 2 bases and J dropped 4 bases, with 3 bases sitting between them. The CDR3 coding sequence is TGTGCCAGCAGTTACCGTAATCAGCCCCAGCATTTT. Translating it yields CASSYRNQPQHF.

The table lists this clone with a few counts. The chain employs TRBV28 and TRBJ2-3, with D perhaps given as TRBD1 or TRBD2 (5 bases each). V was cut by 7 bases and J by 2 bases, with 16 bases left in between. The CDR3 loop spans 15 amino acids. The germline gives CDR1 MDHEN, CDR2 SYDVKM. The CDR3 DNA reads TGTGCCAGCACCACGGGGCTACATTCCACAGATACGCAGTATTTT. It specifies CASTTGLHSTDTQYF.

The rearrangement uses TRBV7-2 and TRBJ2-1; 12 bases agree with TRBD2. Germline-derived CDR1 and CDR2 are SGHTA and FQGNSA. J gave up 5 bases and V 1 base, and 12 bases lay outside the gene matches. This CDR3 spans 19 amino acids. For the CDR3, the DNA is TGTGCCAGCAGCTTAGGAGGTTCCCCCACTAGCGGGAGGAACAATGAGCAGTTCTTC. Its protein product is CASSLGGSPTSGRNNEQFF.

This chain connects TRBV6-5 to TRBJ1-1; D is unclear. This CDR3 comprises 13 residues. The V gene's germline CDR1 is MNHEY and CDR2 SVGAGI. Trimming removed 3 bases at V and 0 bases at J, with 5 bases between. CDR3 in amino acids: CASSYGMNTEAFF. In DNA, the CDR3 is TGTGCCAGCAGTTATGGGATGAACACTGAAGCTTTCTTT.

This sequence joins TRBV6-4 and TRBJ2-7; 11 bases are a match to TRBD2. Germline-derived CDR1 and CDR2 are MRHNA and SNTAGT. The CDR3 loop spans 17 amino acids. Germline trimming cut 0 bases from V and 0 bases from J; bases unmatched to any gene: 4. The CDR3 reads CASSDSGGLADSYEQYF. The CDR3 coding sequence is TGTGCCAGCAGTGACTCGGGGGGACTAGCGGACTCCTACGAGCAGTACTTC.

The chain has TRBV12-5 and TRBJ2-6; no firm D call. Germline assignment: CDR1 LGHNT and CDR2 FRNRAP. The CDR3 runs to 16 residues. V lost 1 base and J 0 bases, leaving 7 bases between the germline ends. CDR3 protein: CASGLDLTSGANVLTF. The CDR3, as DNA: TGTGCTAGTGGTTTGGACCTAACCTCTGGGGCCAACGTCCTGACTTTC.

This chain joins TRBV15 and TRBJ1-5; the D is unclear. Germline CDR1 is LNHNV and CDR2 is YYDKDF (reference sequence). The germline V and J ends were trimmed by 6 bases and 9 bases, with 15 bases remaining between them. The CDR3 has 13 residues. The CDR3 loop reads CATSNVRGGPQHF. The DNA of the CDR3 is TGTGCCACCAGTAATGTAAGAGGTGGGCCCCAGCATTTT.

The chain recombines TRBV28 with TRBJ1-6, with TRBD1 identical over 9 bases. After removal of 2 bases from V and 9 bases from J, the junction contained 5 bases not matched to a gene. In germline, CDR1 is MDHEN, CDR2 SYDVKM. The CDR3 is 15 residues long. The CDR3 reads CASSLATGGGSPLHF. Written as DNA, the CDR3 is TGTGCCAGCAGTTTAGCTACAGGGGGCGGTTCACCCCTCCACTTT.

This chain links TRBV5-1 with TRBJ2-3; 7 nucleotides line up with TRBD2. The CDR3 runs 16 residues. Per germline, CDR1 SGHRS and CDR2 YFSETQ. Trimming cost V 2 bases and J 1 base; bases outside gene matches: 7. The CDR3 bases are TGCGCCAGCAGCTTAAGTAGCGGGCTACGCACAGATACGCAGTATTTT. Translation: CASSLSSGLRTDTQYF.

The chain joins TRBV9 to TRBJ2-2, with 10 bases identical to TRBD2. The CDR3 spans 16 residues. The V and J ends lost 0 bases and 10 bases, in that order; junction bases with no gene match: 9. CDR1 SGDLS and CDR2 YYNGEE come from the germline V gene. DNA of the CDR3: TGTGCCAGCAGCGTAGGTCGAGCGGGAGGGCCTACGGAGCTGTTTTTT. Protein product: CASSVGRAGGPTELFF. Full variable domain (missing parts from reference TRBV9 and TRBJ2-2): DSGVTQTPKHLITATGQRVTLRCSPRSGDLSVYWYQQSLDQGLQFLIQYYNGEERAKGNILERFSAQQFPDLHSELNLSSLELGDSALYFCASSVGRAGGPTELFFGEGSRLTVL.

This clone was counted only a few times. The chain has TRBV9 and TRBJ1-1; unclear D gene. CDR1 is SGDLS and CDR2 is YYNGEE in the germline V gene. The V and J ends lost 0 bases and 0 bases respectively, with 9 bases between them. This CDR3 region has 15 residues. The CDR3 here is CASSVDAVMNTEAFF. The CDR3 coding sequence is TGTGCCAGCAGCGTAGATGCAGTCATGAACACTGAAGCTTTCTTT.

A single count supports this clone. The rearrangement joins TRBV4-3 to TRBJ2-7, with 7 bases aligning to TRBD1. This CDR3 has 14 amino acids. The V gene end was trimmed by 3 bases and the J gene end by 1 base; junction bases not matched to a gene: 3. Germline V gene sequence: CDR1 LGHNA, CDR2 YSLEER. CDR3: CASSQSDRSYEQYF. The CDR3 DNA follows: TGCGCCAGCAGCCAGTCGGACAGGTCCTACGAGCAGTACTTC.

This clone was counted a single time. V gene TRBV7-9 combines with J gene TRBJ2-1; no reliable D call. This CDR3 contains 13 residues. Germline loops: CDR1 SEHNR, CDR2 FQNEAQ (reference sequence). The V end lost 2 bases, the J end lost 6 bases, and 8 bases lay between the germline ends. DNA for the CDR3: TGTGCCAGCAGCTTAAGTAGCCCCAATGAGCAGTTCTTC. Translating it yields CASSLSSPNEQFF. The whole variable domain, remainder taken from reference TRBV7-9 and TRBJ2-1, is DTGVSQNPRHKITKRGQNVTFRCDPISEHNRLYWYRQTLGQGPEFLTYFQNEAQLEKSRLLSDRFSAERPKGSFSTLEIQRTEQGDSAMYLCASSLSSPNEQFFGPGTRLTVL.

The rearrangement uses TRBV6-6 and TRBJ2-1; D is ambiguous. CDR1 and CDR2 (germline): MNHNY, SVGAGI (reference sequence). The CDR3 runs to 12 residues. Trimming stripped 6 bases from V and 5 bases from J, with 8 bases between. The CDR3 nucleotides are TGTGCCAGCAGGCCCCACAACAATGAGCAGTTCTTC. It encodes CASRPHNNEQFF.

V is TRBV5-1 and J is TRBJ1-2; TRBD1 matches 8 bases. There are 15 residues in the CDR3. Germline V gives CDR1 SGHRS, CDR2 YFSETQ. V was pared by 4 bases and J by 4 bases, with 9 bases of the junction left unmatched. CDR3 region: CASSTDRGQIYGYTF. The CDR3 DNA reads as TGCGCCAGCAGCACCGACAGGGGTCAAATCTATGGCTACACCTTC.

V and J are TRBV28 and TRBJ2-7; 7 bases are a match to TRBD2. The trim removed 5 bases at V and 1 base at J, leaving 11 bases unmatched. In germline, CDR1 is MDHEN, CDR2 SYDVKM. This CDR3 comprises 16 residues. CDR3 in amino acids: CASSELGAGLSYEQYF. The CDR3 nucleotides read TGTGCCAGCAGTGAACTGGGCGCGGGACTATCCTACGAGCAGTACTTC.

The chain recombines TRBV7-2 with TRBJ1-2, with 10 bases fitting TRBD1. After removal of 4 bases from V and 8 bases from J, the junction contained 7 bases not matched to a gene. This CDR3 region has 14 residues. Germline-derived CDR1 and CDR2 are SGHTA and FQGNSA. CDR3 DNA sequence: TGTGCCAGCAGCTCCCGACAGGGGGCAAACGGCTACACCTTC. It yields the protein CASSSRQGANGYTF. Filled out from reference TRBV7-2 and TRBJ1-2, the complete variable domain reads GAGVSQSPSNKVTEKGKDVELRCDPISGHTALYWYRQSLGQGLEFLIYFQGNSAPDKSGLPSDRFSAERTGGSVSTLTIQRTQQEDSAVYLCASSSRQGANGYTFGSGTRLTVV.

There are a few counts of this clone. This chain links TRBV5-4 with TRBJ1-2; D is perhaps TRBD1 (6 bases). The germline gives CDR1 SGHNT, CDR2 YYREEE (reference sequence). V lost 3 bases, J lost 8 bases, and 14 bases lay in between. The CDR3 is 13 amino acids. CDR3: CASSSAGAGGYTF. The DNA of the CDR3 is TGTGCCAGCAGCTCCGCGGGGGCGGGGGGCTACACCTTC.

This chain uses TRBV6-1 with TRBJ2-7; unclear D gene. Per germline, CDR1 MNHNS and CDR2 SASEGT. V was pared by 4 bases and J by 3 bases, with 13 bases between. This CDR3 has 14 residues. CDR3 sequence: CASSGILRNYEQYF. The CDR3 DNA is TGTGCCAGCAGTGGGATCCTGCGTAACTACGAGCAGTACTTC.